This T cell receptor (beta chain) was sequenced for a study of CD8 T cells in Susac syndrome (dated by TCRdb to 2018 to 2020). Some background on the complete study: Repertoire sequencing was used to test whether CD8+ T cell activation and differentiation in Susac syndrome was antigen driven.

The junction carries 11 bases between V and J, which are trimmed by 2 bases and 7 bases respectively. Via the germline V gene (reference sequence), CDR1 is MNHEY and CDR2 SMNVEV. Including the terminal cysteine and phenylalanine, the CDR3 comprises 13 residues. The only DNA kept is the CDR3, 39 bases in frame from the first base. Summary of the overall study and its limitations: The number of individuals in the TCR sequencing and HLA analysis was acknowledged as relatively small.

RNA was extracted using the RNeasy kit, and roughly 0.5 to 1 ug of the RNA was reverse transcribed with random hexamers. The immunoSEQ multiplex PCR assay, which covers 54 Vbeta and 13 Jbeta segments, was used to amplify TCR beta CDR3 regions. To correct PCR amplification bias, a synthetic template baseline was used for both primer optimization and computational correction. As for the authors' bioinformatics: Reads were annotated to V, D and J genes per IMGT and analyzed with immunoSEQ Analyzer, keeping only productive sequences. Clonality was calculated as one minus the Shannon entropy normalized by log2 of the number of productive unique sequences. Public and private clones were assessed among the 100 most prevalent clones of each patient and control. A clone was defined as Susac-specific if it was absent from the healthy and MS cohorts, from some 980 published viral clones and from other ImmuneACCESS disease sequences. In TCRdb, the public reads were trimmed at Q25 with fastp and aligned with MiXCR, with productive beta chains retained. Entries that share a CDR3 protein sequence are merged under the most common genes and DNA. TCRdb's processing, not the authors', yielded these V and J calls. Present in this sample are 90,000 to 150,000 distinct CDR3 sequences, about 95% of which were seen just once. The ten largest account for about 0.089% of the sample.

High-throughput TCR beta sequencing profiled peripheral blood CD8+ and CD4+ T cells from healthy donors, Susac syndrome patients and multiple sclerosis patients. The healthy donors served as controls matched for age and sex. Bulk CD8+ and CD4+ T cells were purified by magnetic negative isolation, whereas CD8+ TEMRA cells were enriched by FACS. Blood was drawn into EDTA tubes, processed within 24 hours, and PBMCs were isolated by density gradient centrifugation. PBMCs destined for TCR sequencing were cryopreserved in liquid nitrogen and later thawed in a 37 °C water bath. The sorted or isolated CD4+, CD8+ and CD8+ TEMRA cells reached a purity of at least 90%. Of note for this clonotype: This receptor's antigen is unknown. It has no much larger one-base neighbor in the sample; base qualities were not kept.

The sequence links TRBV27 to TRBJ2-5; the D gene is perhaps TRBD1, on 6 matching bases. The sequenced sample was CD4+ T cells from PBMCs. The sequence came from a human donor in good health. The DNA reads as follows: TGTGCCAGCAGTTTAATGGGGGCGAGGACCCAGTACTTC. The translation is CASSLMGARTQYF.